This TCR beta chain was observed in a study of blood T cell repertoires in COVID-19. At the level of the study: Acute and convalescent COVID-19 samples came from the United States, Italy and Spain. Nucleic acid was either cDNA or gDNA, and it came from T cells, B-cell-depleted T cells, or PBMCs.

In the original analysis: Cell counts per sample came from amplifying reference gene primers. The repertoire was sequenced with immunoSEQ multiplex PCR; TCRdb's copy has only in-frame clones and lacks some. The D gene and trimming were derived from the DNA, and the V and J assignments and clone size from that table. The data contain 10,000 to 15,000 clones, about 73% of them singletons. Germline V CDR1 and CDR2: SGHNT, YYREEE (reference sequence). The CDR3 loop spans 13 amino acids. V lost 1 base and J lost 8, with 12 bases in between. The sample taken for sequencing was peripheral blood. The sequence came from a human donor in a cohort sampled during active COVID-19. The chain links TRBV5-4 to TRBJ1-2; D not resolved. CDR3 in DNA: TGTGCCAGCAGCTTGTTCGGTGATGTAGGCTACACCTTC. It encodes CASSLFGDVGYTF.